The 32 T cell receptor beta chains listed next were all sequenced from one sample in a study of beta chain features in type 1 diabetes. General study points: TCRB CDR3 length was moderately but significantly reduced in all four CD4+ subsets of Type 1 diabetes patients.

The investigators reverse transcribed all of the isolated RNA, so they sequenced expressed TCRB transcripts. Clones were sequenced by immunoSEQ multiplex PCR, and TCRdb holds only the in-frame ones, with some missing. The sample holds 240,000 or so clones; about 14% are singletons and the top ten take roughly 0.02%. Their recognized antigens are unknown. Sequencing was carried out using naive CD4+ T cells from blood. The receptor source for this set is a man aged 25 to 40 with type 1 diabetes.

This clone turned up a few times. The rearrangement joins TRBV15 to TRBJ1-5; D ambiguous. Trimming cost V 0 bases and J 0 bases, with 6 bases left between them. Per germline, CDR1 LNHNV and CDR2 YYDKDF (reference sequence). The CDR3 is 15 amino acids. The CDR3 reads CATSRDTPSNQPQHF. CDR3 sequence (DNA): TGTGCCACCAGCAGAGATACACCTAGCAATCAGCCCCAGCATTTT.

A few counts support this clone. The genes are TRBV7-9 and TRBJ2-3; 9 bases line up with TRBD2. Unmatched junction bases numbered 6, after V lost 7 bases and J lost 4 bases. The CDR3 covers 14 residues. The germline gives CDR1 SEHNR, CDR2 FQNEAQ (reference sequence). The CDR3 loop reads CASTEAGGPDTQYF. CDR3 nucleotides: TGTGCCAGCACCGAAGCGGGAGGCCCAGATACGCAGTATTTT.

The chain recombines TRBV2 with TRBJ1-6; D is ambiguous. This CDR3 is built from 14 residues. Germline CDR1 is SNHLY and CDR2 is FYNNEI. The ends were cut back, 6 bases at V and 6 bases at J, with 12 bases in the middle. CDR3 sequence reads: CASRLGDINSPLHF. Written as DNA, the CDR3 is TGTGCCAGCAGATTGGGCGACATTAATTCACCCCTCCACTTT. The full variable domain, in which reference TRBV2 and TRBJ1-6 provide the parts outside the CDR3, is EPEVTQTPSHQVTQMGQEVILRCVPISNHLYFYWYRQILGQKVEFLVSFYNNEISEKSEIFDDQFSVERPDGSNFTLKIRSTKLEDSAMYFCASRLGDINSPLHFGNGTRLTVT.

As for this clone: The sample contains more than one DNA sequence encoding this CDR3. The chain is built from TRBV2 and TRBJ2-7; 7 positions match TRBD1. This CDR3 has 13 amino acids. The V and J ends lost 5 bases and 0 bases, in that order; junction bases with no gene match: 1. CDR1 is SNHLY and CDR2 is FYNNEI in the germline V gene. The CDR3 loop is CASSRDSSYEQYF. CDR3 coding DNA: TGTGCCAGCAGTAGGGACAGCTCCTACGAGCAGTACTTC.

This clone has a handful of counts. The chain carries TRBV7-2 and TRBJ2-5; D perhaps matches TRBD2 (7 bases). Trimming pared 7 bases from V and 5 bases from J, leaving 20 bases between. Germline CDR1 and CDR2: SGHTA and FQGNSA. The CDR3 is 15 amino acids. CDR3 amino acids: CASTPGGLRTETQYF. The DNA for the CDR3 is TGTGCCAGCACCCCGGGGGGCCTACGGACGGAGACCCAGTACTTC. The variable domain in full, completed from reference TRBV7-2 and TRBJ2-5, reads GAGVSQSPSNKVTEKGKDVELRCDPISGHTALYWYRQSLGQGLEFLIYFQGNSAPDKSGLPSDRFSAERTGGSVSTLTIQRTQQEDSAVYLCASTPGGLRTETQYFGPGTRLLVL.

In its sample, this clone was seen a few times. The CDR3 sequence is CASSLYREEGGYTF. In nucleotides, the CDR3 is TGTGCCAGCAGCTTATACAGGGAAGAGGGTGGCTACACCTTC. The chain carries TRBV7-2 and TRBJ1-2; possible D gene TRBD1, 6 bases. The germline V gene has CDR1 SGHTA and CDR2 FQGNSA. The CDR3 spans 14 residues. The V end was cut by 2 bases, the J end by 7 bases, with 14 bases between.

V is TRBV7-9 and J is TRBJ1-4; tentatively, D is TRBD1 (5 bases). Germline V gene lookup returns CDR1 SEHNR and CDR2 FQNEAQ (reference sequence). Trimming took 6 bases from V and 7 from J, leaving 30 bases between them. This CDR3 spans 19 amino acids. The CDR3 is CASRRYPGPQVAVGEKLFF. Written as DNA, the CDR3 is TGTGCCAGCAGGCGTTACCCGGGACCCCAGGTAGCGGTCGGTGAAAAACTGTTTTTT.

The chain combines TRBV29-1 with TRBJ1-1, with D hard to call. The CDR3 extends over 13 amino acids. Germline-derived CDR1 and CDR2 are SQVTM and ANQGSEA. V lost 4 bases and J 1 base, leaving 10 bases between the germline ends. CDR3 DNA sequence: TGCAGCGTTGTCGTTGTCAGGAACACTGAAGCTTTCTTT. It yields the protein CSVVVVRNTEAFF. Variable domain in full (rest from reference TRBV29-1 and TRBJ1-1): SAVISQKPSRDICQRGTSLTIQCQVDSQVTMMFWYRQQPGQSLTLIATANQGSEATYESGFVIDKFPISRPNLTFSTLTVSNMSPEDSSIYLCSVVVVRNTEAFFGQGTRLTVV.

This chain connects TRBV2 to TRBJ2-7; 9 bases are shared with TRBD1. Germline loops: CDR1 SNHLY, CDR2 FYNNEI. This CDR3 is built from 13 residues. J gave up 7 bases and V 6 bases, and 7 bases lay outside the gene matches. CDR3: CASRGTGTGEQYF. The CDR3 DNA reads TGTGCCAGCAGGGGGACAGGGACGGGGGAGCAGTACTTC.

A few counts support this clone. The CDR3 region is CSVEAGANTEAFF. The CDR3, as DNA: TGCAGCGTTGAAGCTGGGGCGAACACTGAAGCTTTCTTT. The rearrangement joins TRBV29-1 to TRBJ1-1; weak D call: TRBD1 (5 bases). V was trimmed by 1 base and J by 1 base, leaving 7 bases between them. There are 13 residues in the CDR3. Per the germline V gene, CDR1 is SQVTM and CDR2 is ANQGSEA.

The table lists this clone with a few counts. The rearrangement joins TRBV29-1 to TRBJ1-5; D not certain. This CDR3 spans 12 amino acids. The V and J ends lost 4 bases and 5 bases respectively, with 9 bases between them. The germline CDR1 and CDR2 sequences are SQVTM and ANQGSEA. The CDR3 DNA reads TGCAGCGTTGGTGGGGAGGATCAGCCCCAGCATTTT. It translates to CSVGGEDQPQHF.

V usage is TRBV25-1 and J usage is TRBJ1-2; D gene unclear. The CDR3 spans 13 residues. Trimming took 3 bases from V and 6 from J, leaving 11 bases between them. Germline V CDR1 and CDR2: MGHDK, SYGVNS. The CDR3 DNA is TGTGCCAGCAGTGACGGAGGGCGAAATGGCTACACCTTC. This sequence encodes CASSDGGRNGYTF.

V and J are TRBV7-9 and TRBJ2-7; D not resolved. Trimming took off 5 bases at V and 10 bases at J, with 12 bases between the two ends. Germline CDR1 reads SEHNR; CDR2 reads FQNEAQ (reference sequence). CDR3 length: 11 amino acids. CDR3 residues: CASSLENFQYF. Written as DNA, the CDR3 is TGTGCCAGCAGCCTTGAGAATTTTCAGTACTTC.

This clone was found a few times. This chain connects TRBV11-2 to TRBJ2-3, with TRBD2 identical over 7 bases. CDR1 is SGHAT and CDR2 is FQNNGV in the germline V gene. The ends lost 1 base at V and 2 bases at J; junction bases unmatched: 3. The CDR3 contains 15 residues. The CDR3 spells CASSLGTRTTDTQYF. In DNA form, the CDR3 reads TGTGCCAGCAGCTTAGGGACTAGGACCACAGATACGCAGTATTTT.

This clone was detected only a few times. The chain joins TRBV5-1 to TRBJ1-2; TRBD1 aligns across 7 bases. Germline loops: CDR1 SGHRS, CDR2 YFSETQ. Losses at the gene ends were 0 bases for V and 11 bases for J; bases not matched to a gene: 4. The CDR3 runs 12 residues. The CDR3 nucleotides read TGCGCCAGCAGCTTGGGACAGGGCCTTTACACCTTC. This sequence encodes CASSLGQGLYTF.

V is TRBV2 and J is TRBJ2-3; the match to TRBD2 covers 8 bases. V lost 2 bases to trimming and J lost 1 base; unmatched junction nucleotides: 2. This CDR3 has 15 amino acids. Per germline, CDR1 SNHLY and CDR2 FYNNEI. CDR3 region: CASSESAGGTDTQYF. The CDR3 region has the DNA TGTGCCAGCAGTGAATCAGCGGGGGGCACAGATACGCAGTATTTT.

The chain links TRBV29-1 to TRBJ1-4, with D unclear. This CDR3 is built from 15 residues. V lost 4 bases and J 4 bases, leaving 16 bases between the germline ends. The germline gives CDR1 SQVTM, CDR2 ANQGSEA. CDR3 amino acids: CSVGGGSTVNEKLFF. DNA for the CDR3: TGCAGCGTTGGCGGTGGGAGCACCGTTAATGAAAAACTGTTTTTT.

This clone turned up a few times. The chain is built from TRBV19 and TRBJ2-4; 10 bases fit TRBD2. The trim removed 3 bases at V and 8 bases at J, leaving 10 bases unmatched. This CDR3 region has 16 residues. CDR1 and CDR2 from the germline V gene are LNHDA and SQIVND (reference sequence). CDR3 DNA sequence: TGTGCCAGTAGTATGCGGCTAGCGGGAGATCGAGACATTCAGTACTTC. It codes for CASSMRLAGDRDIQYF.

The chain couples TRBV28 to TRBJ2-7; 12 bases match TRBD2. The CDR3 runs to 16 residues. The V segment lost 4 bases and the J segment 9 bases; nucleotides outside the gene matches: 13. Germline assignment: CDR1 MDHEN and CDR2 SYDVKM. CDR3 in amino acids: CASSSLPLAGGKTQYF. The CDR3 nucleotides are TGTGCCAGCAGTTCTCTACCTCTAGCGGGGGGGAAAACGCAGTACTTC.

This clone was detected only a few times. The V and J genes are TRBV6-4 and TRBJ1-2, with a possible D match to TRBD1 (5 bases). This CDR3 spans 13 amino acids. V was clipped by 8 bases and J by 6 bases, with 16 bases between them. From germline, CDR1 is MRHNA and CDR2 SNTAGT. CDR3 coding DNA: TGTGCCAGCGACGTCAAGGCGGGGGATGGCTACACCTTC. It translates to CASDVKAGDGYTF.

This clone came up a few times. V is TRBV5-1 and J is TRBJ2-3, with 7 nucleotides matching TRBD2. The junction had 4 bases not matched to a gene; V was cut back by 2 bases and J by 1 base. The CDR3 is 15 residues long. CDR1 SGHRS and CDR2 YFSETQ come from the germline V gene. The CDR3 sequence is CASSFAGVGTDTQYF. CDR3 coding DNA: TGCGCCAGCAGCTTTGCGGGGGTGGGCACAGATACGCAGTATTTT.

This clone has only a few counts. In the same sample, other DNA sequences code for this CDR3. This sequence joins TRBV29-1 and TRBJ2-5; 8 bases map to TRBD2. CDR1 is SQVTM, CDR2 ANQGSEA, per germline. The CDR3 covers 14 residues. The V segment lost 3 bases and the J segment 5 bases; nucleotides outside the gene matches: 8. CDR3 region: CSVEGAGAGETQYF. In DNA, the CDR3 is TGCAGCGTTGAGGGAGCGGGAGCGGGTGAGACCCAGTACTTC.

This clone was picked up a small number of times. This chain connects TRBV7-9 to TRBJ1-4; D might be TRBD1 (5 bases). Trimming took off 1 base at V and 3 bases at J, with 9 bases between the two ends. CDR3 size: 15 residues. CDR1 SEHNR and CDR2 FQNEAQ come from the germline V gene (reference sequence). CDR3 protein: CASSLDRTSNEKLFF. CDR3 nucleotide sequence: TGTGCCAGCAGCTTAGACAGGACGTCTAATGAAAAACTGTTTTTT.

This rearrangement joins TRBV20-1 to TRBJ1-2; D not certain. The CDR3 spans 8 residues. The germline V gene has CDR1 DFQATT and CDR2 SNEGSKA (reference sequence). CDR3 nucleotides: TGCAGGGCCTATGGCTACACCTTC. Its protein is CRAYGYTF.

This clone was found a few times. The genes are TRBV7-9 and TRBJ2-2; TRBD2 matches 7 bases. The CDR3 has 16 residues. V trimming: 0 bases; J trimming: 0 bases; junction bases outside the gene matches: 1. Germline lookup yields CDR1 SEHNR and CDR2 FQNEAQ (reference sequence). The CDR3 bases are TGTGCCAGCAGCTTAGCGAGCGGGGCGAACACCGGGGAGCTGTTTTTT. Protein: CASSLASGANTGELFF.

This clone appeared a few times. V and J are TRBV7-2 and TRBJ2-4; 16 bases are shared with TRBD2. V lost 0 bases and J lost 7; bases outside the gene matches: 3. Germline V gives CDR1 SGHTA, CDR2 FQGNSA. The CDR3 loop spans 17 amino acids. The CDR3 bases are TGTGCCAGCAGCTTAGCGACGGGACTAGCGGGAGGGAACATTCAGTACTTC. Its translation: CASSLATGLAGGNIQYF.

This clone was seen more than once but under ten times. The genes are TRBV9 and TRBJ1-3; a possible D gene is TRBD1 (6 bases). V was trimmed by 4 bases and J by 0 bases, leaving 14 bases between them. The CDR3 contains 16 residues. Looked up from germline, CDR1 is SGDLS and CDR2 is YYNGEE. CDR3: CASSPSGASSGNTIYF. DNA for the CDR3: TGTGCCAGCAGCCCCTCAGGGGCCAGCTCTGGAAACACCATATATTTT.

The gene calls are TRBV7-9 and TRBJ1-1, with TRBD1 matching 9 bases. The length of the CDR3 is 14 residues. Germline V CDR1 and CDR2: SEHNR, FQNEAQ (reference sequence). V lost 5 bases to trimming and J lost 1 base; unmatched junction nucleotides: 2. The DNA of the CDR3 is TGTGCCAGCAGCCCGACAGGGGGGAACACTGAAGCTTTCTTT. This encodes CASSPTGGNTEAFF.

This clone has a handful of counts. This chain connects TRBV5-4 to TRBJ2-7, with 9 bases fitting TRBD1. Losses at the gene ends were 3 bases for V and 5 bases for J; bases not matched to a gene: 9. The germline gives CDR1 SGHNT, CDR2 YYREEE (reference sequence). The length of the CDR3 is 15 residues. This CDR3 is CASSSPGQGMHEQYF. In DNA, the CDR3 is TGTGCCAGCAGCTCGCCGGGACAGGGTATGCACGAGCAGTACTTC.

This chain joins TRBV4-2 and TRBJ1-2; TRBD1 matches at 7 bases. V lost 0 bases and J lost 2; bases outside the gene matches: 6. This CDR3 spans 16 amino acids. CDR1 LGHNA and CDR2 YNFKEQ come from the germline V gene. CDR3 region: CASSQDRTGANYGYTF. The CDR3 nucleotides are TGTGCCAGCAGCCAAGATAGAACAGGGGCCAACTATGGCTACACCTTC.

The gene calls are TRBV11-2 and TRBJ2-7, with TRBD1 matching over 8 bases. The CDR3 covers 15 residues. After removal of 1 base from V and 2 bases from J, the junction contained 4 bases not matched to a gene. Germline V gene lookup returns CDR1 SGHAT and CDR2 FQNNGV. The CDR3 protein is CASSLVGTGAYEQYF. The CDR3 nucleotides read TGTGCCAGCAGCTTAGTGGGGACAGGAGCCTACGAGCAGTACTTC.

This clone was seen only a few times. The genes are TRBV7-2 and TRBJ1-1, with a tentative D call TRBD1 (6 bases). V was pared by 5 bases and J by 6 bases, with 13 bases between. Germline assignment: CDR1 SGHTA and CDR2 FQGNSA. This CDR3 contains 13 residues. The CDR3: CASSTQEGAEAFF. The CDR3 region has the DNA TGTGCCAGCAGCACGCAAGAGGGGGCTGAAGCTTTCTTT.